This T cell receptor (beta chain) was identified in a study of OX40 agonist ivuxolimab in advanced cancers. At the level of the study: A diagnosis of hepatocellular carcinoma, melanoma, renal cell or head and neck cancer was present in dose-escalation patients. Broader study findings: CD4+ and CD8+ T cells in blood underwent clonal expansion by week 6 at 0.1 to 3.0 mg/kg.

On this clone itself: What it binds is not known.

Using immunoSEQ multiplex PCR, the repertoire was profiled, and TCRdb retains in-frame clones only, with some absent. The profile covers 75,000 to 100,000 clones, with about nine tenths appearing a single time and around 1.8% taken by the ten largest. Trimming stripped 3 bases from V and 1 base from J, with 12 bases between. Per the germline V gene, CDR1 is SNHLY and CDR2 is FYNNEI. This CDR3 spans 15 amino acids. The sequence derives from an adult with an advanced solid tumor such as melanoma, head and neck, liver or kidney cancer. The gene calls are TRBV2 and TRBJ1-1; D remains unclear. The material was CD4+ or CD8+ T cells sorted from blood, obtained in a trial of the OX40 agonist ivuxolimab. CDR3 bases: TGTGCCAGCAGTGAGGACCGCCGGACGAACACTGAAGCTTTCTTT. Amino acid sequence: CASSEDRRTNTEAFF.